The 5 T cell receptor beta chains listed next were all sequenced from one sample in a study of a mutant IDH1 vaccine in newly diagnosed glioma (dated by TCRdb to the early 2020s). The protocol used for the library was the immunoSEQ multiplex PCR assay. In TCRdb, the immuneACCESS table is reduced to in-frame sequences with V and J assigned. These tables do not hold every clone; where another copy was compared, an unresolved V gene accounts for under half, and the others remain unexplained. This sample gives 30,000 to 40,000 clones in total; 75% to 95% of them show up just once. Approximately 5.1% of the sample belongs to the ten largest clones. Sample time point, as interpreted from the label and publication: week 47, end of study. Each vaccine dose, consisting of 300 ug of a 20-mer mutant IDH1 peptide in Montanide, was administered subcutaneously with topical imiquimod. Their specific antigens are unknown.

The starting material was PBMCs, obtained from a glioma patient whose treatment included an IDH1 peptide vaccine. Receptors originate from a woman aged 40 to 50 with glioma.

The chain carries TRBV19 and TRBJ2-2; no definite D call. This CDR3 contains 15 residues. The germline V gene has CDR1 LNHDA and CDR2 SQIVND (reference sequence). V was shortened by 6 bases and J by 4 bases, with 15 bases between the two germline ends. The chain's CDR3 is CASSPSSRTTGELFF. The CDR3 DNA reads as TGTGCCAGTAGCCCGAGCAGCCGCACCACCGGGGAGCTGTTTTTT.

This sequence joins TRBV2 and TRBJ1-5, with 9 bases matching TRBD1. This CDR3 is 17 amino acids long. Trimming removed 5 bases from V and 1 base from J; junction bases left unmatched: 9. Per germline, CDR1 SNHLY and CDR2 FYNNEI. CDR3: CASSPGPDRGSNQPQHF. CDR3 nucleotides: TGTGCCAGCAGTCCGGGACCGGACAGGGGAAGCAATCAGCCCCAGCATTTT.

V usage is TRBV7-8 and J usage is TRBJ2-6; 7 bases fit TRBD1. Germline V CDR1 and CDR2: SGHVS, FQNEAQ. The CDR3 runs to 20 residues. With V trimmed by 1 base and J by 0 bases, 12 bases remained unmatched. CDR3 DNA sequence: TGTGCCAGCAGCTTAGACACGCTGGGACAGAAGTCCTCTGGGGCCAACGTCCTGACTTTC. Translated, it gives CASSLDTLGQKSSGANVLTF.

The chain links TRBV6-6 to TRBJ2-1; 8 bases fit TRBD1. CDR1 and CDR2 from the germline V gene are MNHNY and SVGAGI (reference sequence). This CDR3 region has 15 residues. The V gene end was trimmed by 4 bases and the J gene end by 9 bases; junction bases not matched to a gene: 11. The CDR3 DNA reads TGTGCCAGCAGTTCCGGGACAGGCTCCTTAGGTGAGCAGTTCTTC. Its translation: CASSSGTGSLGEQFF.

This sequence joins TRBV6-5 and TRBJ1-4, with a possible D match to TRBD1 (5 bases). Between the trimmed V and J ends, which lost 5 bases and 2 bases, there was a span of 12 bases. CDR1 is MNHEY and CDR2 is SVGAGI in the germline V gene. CDR3 length: 15 residues. The CDR3 DNA reads TGTGCCAGCAGTCGCTCAGGGAATACTAATGAAAAACTGTTTTTT. Encoded protein: CASSRSGNTNEKLFF.